This TCR beta chain originates from a study of OX40 agonist ivuxolimab in advanced cancers. V shed 0 bases and J shed 1 base, with 13 bases lying between them. CDR1 SGHDT and CDR2 YYEEEE come from the germline V gene. The CDR3 runs to 16 residues. Measured with immunoSEQ multiplex PCR; TCRdb has only the in-frame clones, and not every one. Of some 74,000 clones listed, roughly 87% are singletons. This clonotype was obtained from an adult with an advanced solid tumor such as melanoma, head and neck, liver or kidney cancer. V usage is TRBV5-6 and J usage is TRBJ2-5; D not resolved. The sequencing used CD4+ or CD8+ T cells sorted from blood, collected in a trial of the OX40 agonist ivuxolimab. CDR3 DNA: TGTGCCAGCAGCTTGGGCTATCTACGGATCCAAGAGACCCAGTACTTC. Amino acid sequence: CASSLGYLRIQETQYF. The full variable domain, rest sourced from reference TRBV5-6 and TRBJ2-5, is DAGVTQSPTHLIKTRGQQVTLRCSPKSGHDTVSWYQQALGQGPQFIFQYYEEEERQRGNFPDRFSGHQFPNYSSELNVNALLLGDSALYLCASSLGYLRIQETQYFGPGTRLLVL.